These T cell receptor beta chains were read from a single sample in a study of control samples from healthy donors and cancer patients. Method: immunoSEQ multiplex PCR; TCRdb's copy keeps in-frame clones and lacks some. The sample contains 82,000 or so clones, around 94% of which appear only once. The sequenced sample consisted of blood. The source of these receptors is a woman aged 18-35 years in good health. The CDR3 runs from the conserved cysteine through the conserved F or W. Fields, in order: V gene, CDR3 length, D gene, clone size, J gene, CDR3 protein, CDR3 DNA. A D gene is named only where the DNA matches it firmly. Clone size is shown for a subset of rows, as once, few, many or a class of expanded clone.

>TRBV6-1|11|-|-|TRBJ2-7
CASSEPYEQYF
TGTGCCAGCAGTGAACCCTACGAGCAGTACTTC
>TRBV5-1|15|TRBD1|-|TRBJ1-1
CASSTGQGANTEAFF
TGCGCCAGCAGCACTGGACAGGGGGCGAACACTGAAGCTTTCTTT
>TRBV3-1/TRBV3-2|19|TRBD2|-|TRBJ2-3
CASSQDKRGLAGPTDTQYF
TGTGCCAGCAGCCAAGATAAGAGAGGGCTAGCGGGACCCACAGATACGCAGTATTTT
>TRBV27|15|TRBD2|-|TRBJ2-3
CASSHPSGSTDTQYF
TGTGCCAGCAGTCACCCTAGCGGGAGTACAGATACGCAGTATTTT
>TRBV7-6|16|-|-|TRBJ1-4
CASSFRAAATNEKLFF
TGTGCCAGCAGCTTCAGGGCGGCGGCGACTAATGAAAAACTGTTTTTT
>TRBV5-1|15|-|-|TRBJ2-6
CASSLALSGANVLTF
TGCGCCAGCAGCTTGGCCCTCTCTGGGGCCAACGTCCTGACTTTC
>TRBV9|12|-|-|TRBJ2-3
CASNSPTDTQYF
TGTGCCAGCAATTCTCCCACAGATACGCAGTATTTT
>TRBV12-3/TRBV12-4|13|-|-|TRBJ2-1
CASRGLANNEQFF
TGTGCCAGCCGGGGGCTAGCCAACAATGAGCAGTTCTTC
>TRBV24-1|11|-|-|TRBJ2-3
CATSTTDTQYF
TGTGCCACCAGTACCACAGATACGCAGTATTTT
>TRBV4-3|17|TRBD2|-|TRBJ2-2
CASSQTSAGVGAGELFF
TGCGCCAGCAGCCAAACTAGCGCGGGAGTCGGAGCCGGGGAGCTGTTTTTT
>TRBV12-3/TRBV12-4|13|-|-|TRBJ2-7
CASSLTGYYEQYF
TGTGCCAGCAGCTTAACTGGATACTACGAGCAGTACTTC
>TRBV28|14|-|-|TRBJ1-1
CASGRNPTATEAFF
TGTGCCAGCGGAAGGAACCCAACTGCCACTGAAGCTTTCTTT
>TRBV15|12|-|-|TRBJ2-1
CATSRERNEQFF
TGTGCCACCAGCAGAGAGAGGAATGAGCAGTTCTTC
>TRBV5-1|15|-|-|TRBJ2-1
CASSLAGQSYNEQFF
TGCGCCAGCAGCTTGGCCGGGCAGAGCTACAATGAGCAGTTCTTC
>TRBV19|12|-|-|TRBJ2-7
CASSTGTYEQYF
TGTGCCAGTAGTACCGGGACCTACGAGCAGTACTTC
>TRBV5-1|17|-|-|TRBJ2-1
CASSLGDNSARYDEQFF
TGCGCCAGCAGCTTGGGGGACAACAGCGCACGCTACGATGAGCAGTTCTTC
>TRBV15|15|TRBD2|-|TRBJ2-3
CATSRGSGGTDTQYF
TGTGCCACCAGCAGAGGCAGCGGGGGAACAGATACGCAGTATTTT
>TRBV27|11|-|-|TRBJ2-7
CASSSLYEQYF
TGTGCCAGCAGTTCGCTCTACGAGCAGTACTTC
>TRBV11-2|16|-|once|TRBJ1-2
CASSQLRLTGGYGYTF
TGTGCCAGCAGCCAACTTCGGTTGACAGGAGGCTATGGCTACACCTTC
>TRBV6-2/TRBV6-3|15|TRBD1|once|TRBJ2-2
CASSRRTGNTGELFF
TGTGCCAGCAGTCGCCGGACAGGGAACACCGGGGAGCTGTTTTTT
>TRBV10-1|16|TRBD1|-|TRBJ2-3
CASSGGGQGSTDTQYF
TGCGCCAGCAGTGGGGGGGGACAGGGAAGCACAGATACGCAGTATTTT
>TRBV2|15|-|-|TRBJ1-6
CASRIQGASGSPLHF
TGTGCCAGCAGAATTCAGGGTGCGAGCGGTTCACCCCTCCACTTT
>TRBV29-1|14|-|-|TRBJ2-5
CSVARLGRRETQYF
TGCAGCGTCGCCAGGCTGGGCCGTCGTGAGACCCAGTACTTC
>TRBV4-3|13|-|once|TRBJ1-2
CASSRRDRDGYTF
TGCGCCAGCAGCCGCCGGGACCGGGATGGCTACACCTTC
>TRBV5-1|13|-|-|TRBJ1-5
CASSPGFNQPQHF
TGCGCCAGCAGTCCAGGGTTCAATCAGCCCCAGCATTTT
>TRBV7-6|16|-|-|TRBJ2-1
CASSPNFGDSYNEQFF
TGTGCCAGCAGCCCGAACTTTGGGGACTCCTACAATGAGCAGTTCTTC
>TRBV15|15|-|-|TRBJ1-1
CATSRDLIGNTEAFF
TGTGCCACCAGCAGAGATTTGATAGGGAACACTGAAGCTTTCTTT
>TRBV27|16|-|-|TRBJ1-1
CASSLFPVAGWTEAFF
TGTGCCAGCAGTTTATTTCCGGTGGCAGGTTGGACTGAAGCTTTCTTT
>TRBV19|14|-|-|TRBJ1-2
CASGDFTEDYGYTF
TGTGCCAGTGGAGACTTTACTGAGGACTATGGCTACACCTTC
>TRBV7-8|16|TRBD2|-|TRBJ2-3
CASSLRTSGGEDTQYF
TGTGCCAGCAGCCTGCGGACTAGCGGTGGGGAGGATACGCAGTATTTT
>TRBV28|13|TRBD1|-|TRBJ1-2
CASSLGTGDGYTF
TGTGCCAGCAGTTTAGGGACAGGGGATGGCTACACCTTC
>TRBV28|15|TRBD2|-|TRBJ2-2
CASSLGGGRTGELFF
TGTGCCAGCAGTTTAGGGGGAGGGAGGACCGGGGAGCTGTTTTTT
>TRBV28|12|-|few|TRBJ1-5
CASSRGNQPQHF
TGTGCCAGCAGTAGAGGCAATCAGCCCCAGCATTTT
>TRBV15|14|-|few|TRBJ1-4
CATSRALEGEKLFF
TGTGCCACCAGCAGAGCTTTGGAAGGGGAAAAACTGTTTTTT
>TRBV27|14|TRBD1|-|TRBJ2-7
CASSYLGQGYEQYF
TGTGCCAGCAGCTATCTGGGACAGGGCTACGAGCAGTACTTC
>TRBV27|13|TRBD2|once|TRBJ2-3
CASLAGGTDTQYF
TGTGCCAGCCTAGCGGGGGGCACAGATACGCAGTATTTT
>TRBV28|13|-|-|TRBJ2-1
CASSLFRVGEQFF
TGTGCCAGCAGTTTATTCAGGGTAGGTGAGCAGTTCTTC
>TRBV20-1|11|-|-|TRBJ2-1
CSARLATEQFF
TGCAGTGCTAGATTAGCCACTGAGCAGTTCTTC
>TRBV25-1|14|-|-|TRBJ2-3
CASSDYGGTDTQYF
TGTGCCAGCAGTGATTATGGGGGTACAGATACGCAGTATTTT
>TRBV5-1|14|-|-|TRBJ2-7
CASSLDRTMGEQYF
TGCGCCAGCAGCTTAGACCGGACCATGGGGGAGCAGTACTTC
>TRBV9|16|-|-|TRBJ1-1
CASGRGAFIMNTEAFF
TGTGCCAGTGGAAGGGGGGCCTTTATTATGAACACTGAAGCTTTCTTT
>TRBV19|14|-|-|TRBJ2-3
CASSSTGRADTQYF
TGTGCCAGTAGCTCGACAGGGAGGGCAGATACGCAGTATTTT
>TRBV19|16|TRBD1|-|TRBJ2-7
CASSIEGTGSTYEQYF
TGTGCCAGTAGTATAGAGGGGACAGGGTCAACGTACGAGCAGTACTTC
>TRBV5-1|15|-|-|TRBJ1-4
CASSRNAPPNEKLFF
TGCGCCAGCAGTCGGAACGCGCCACCTAATGAAAAACTGTTTTTT
>TRBV6-5|14|TRBD1|-|TRBJ1-6
CASRGTAYNSPLHF
TGTGCCAGCCGGGGGACAGCCTATAATTCACCCCTCCACTTT
>TRBV7-2|19|TRBD2|-|TRBJ2-1
CASSPRTSGRASVYNEQFF
TGTGCCAGCAGCCCAAGGACTAGCGGGAGGGCCTCGGTATACAATGAGCAGTTCTTC
>TRBV3-1/TRBV3-2|16|-|-|TRBJ1-6
CASSQFSSSYNSPLHF
TGTGCCAGCAGCCAATTTAGTAGCTCCTATAATTCACCCCTCCACTTT
>TRBV19|15|-|once|TRBJ1-4
CASSYNTATNEKLFF
TGTGCCAGTAGTTATAATACTGCAACTAATGAAAAACTGTTTTTT
>TRBV4-1|13|-|-|TRBJ2-7
CASSRDMAYEQYF
TGCGCCAGCAGCCGGGACATGGCCTACGAGCAGTACTTC
>TRBV28|12|-|once|TRBJ1-2
CASRELGGGYTF
TGTGCCAGCAGGGAACTCGGAGGAGGCTACACCTTC
>TRBV6-2/TRBV6-3|15|TRBD1|-|TRBJ2-1
CASSVRGPEGNEQFF
TGTGCCAGCAGTGTCAGGGGGCCGGAAGGCAATGAGCAGTTCTTC